These 6 T cell receptor beta chains share one sample of origin, sequenced in a study of T-cell memory formation after mild COVID-19. TCRdb passed the 5' RACE reads through MiXCR, listing each CDR3 protein once. The table has 150,000 to 200,000 distinct CDR3 sequences, about 14% seen once. The specimen sequenced was PBMCs or a T cell subset sorted from them (not recorded which). The origin of the receptors is an adult woman who had mild COVID-19 (a few samples of this study predate the infection). Cell type and time point are not known.

The gene calls are TRBV7-9 and TRBJ2-3; 12 bases are a match to TRBD2. The V segment lost 0 bases and the J segment 6 bases; nucleotides outside the gene matches: 7. The CDR3 totals 17 residues. CDR1 and CDR2 from the germline V gene are SEHNR and FQNEAQ (reference sequence). Here the CDR3 reads CASSLAPLAGGSDTQYF. CDR3 DNA: TGTGCCAGCAGCTTAGCCCCCCTAGCGGGGGGGTCGGATACGCAGTATTTT.

This clonotype was detected a few times. The chain carries TRBV7-2 and TRBJ2-3; D remains ambiguous. In germline, CDR1 is SGHTA, CDR2 FQGNSA. V lost 3 bases to trimming and J lost 0 bases, with 7 bases between them. The CDR3 consists of 14 residues. The CDR3 DNA is TGTGCCAGCAGCTTTAGACAAAGCACAGATACGCAGTATTTT. Its protein is CASSFRQSTDTQYF.

This clonotype was seen a handful of times. This chain links TRBV7-9 with TRBJ2-3; 10 positions match TRBD2. V was pared by 5 bases and J by 7 bases, with 9 bases of the junction left unmatched. Germline CDR1 SEHNR, CDR2 FQNEAQ (reference sequence). There are 15 residues in the CDR3. The CDR3 DNA follows: TGTGCCAGCAGCGGATCTCCTAGCGGGAGAAATACGCAGTATTTT. Translating it yields CASSGSPSGRNTQYF.

This chain uses TRBV5-1 with TRBJ1-1; tentative D call: TRBD1 (6 bases). Trimming shortened V by 2 bases and J by 5 bases, and 13 bases separated the two germline ends. CDR1 SGHRS and CDR2 YFSETQ come from the germline V gene. CDR3 size: 14 residues. The CDR3 DNA reads as TGCGCCAGCAGCTTTGGGGGCGAGGGGACTGAAGCTTTCTTT. Translated, it gives CASSFGGEGTEAFF.

This clonotype was recorded a few times. For the CDR3, the DNA is TGTGCCAGCAGCTCCGGGACAGGGAAGGGCTACGAGCAGTACTTC. It codes for CASSSGTGKGYEQYF. The chain couples TRBV7-9 to TRBJ2-7; TRBD1 agrees at 9 bases. J was trimmed by 3 bases and V by 4 bases; bases with no gene match: 7. The V gene's germline CDR1 is SEHNR and CDR2 FQNEAQ (reference sequence). CDR3 size: 15 residues.

This clonotype was recorded at least ten times. The gene calls are TRBV5-1 and TRBJ2-1; 7 bases agree with TRBD1. Germline trimming cut 2 bases from V and 6 bases from J; bases unmatched to any gene: 8. CDR1 is SGHRS and CDR2 is YFSETQ in the germline V gene. CDR3 length equals 15 residues. The CDR3 here is CASSFVYGTANEQFF. CDR3 in DNA: TGCGCCAGCAGCTTTGTGTACGGGACAGCCAATGAGCAGTTCTTC.